A selection of T cell receptor beta chains follows, all from one sample in a study of cytomegalovirus exposure and HLA in healthy donors. Sequenced by immunoSEQ multiplex PCR; TCRdb stores in-frame clones only, minus some. This sample yields 150,000 to 200,000 clones, of which roughly 8.7% are seen a single time; 1% to 1.5% belongs to the top ten. Specimen: PBMCs. These receptors all come from a woman aged 25-40 years in good health and CMV-seropositive. Both conserved end residues are part of each CDR3. D genes are given only for firm matches. Clone sizes are given selectively: once, few, many, or a class where the clone is expanded.

j_gene | abundance | v_gene | d_gene | CDR3nt | CDR3aa
TRBJ2-1 | few | TRBV6-5 | TRBD1 | TGTGCCAGCAGCTACGGACAGGGGCTTGAGCAGTTCTTC | CASSYGQGLEQFF
TRBJ2-1 | few | TRBV9 | TRBD2 | TGTGCCAGCAGCCCCCATGCTAGCGGCATCTACAATGAGCAGTTCTTC | CASSPHASGIYNEQFF
TRBJ2-3 | few | TRBV27 | NA | TGTGCCAGCAGTTCCGGCGCCCGGGGGTTGGATACGCAGTATTTT | CASSSGARGLDTQYF
TRBJ2-7 | few | TRBV10-1 | NA | TGCGCCAGCAGTGCGCAAAGAAACTCCTACGAGCAGTACTTC | CASSAQRNSYEQYF
TRBJ1-1 | few | TRBV7-9 | TRBD1 | TGTGCCAGCACCTTAACAGGGGTAGAAGCTTTCTTT | CASTLTGVEAFF
TRBJ2-3 | few | TRBV2 | TRBD1 | TGTGCCAGCAGTTACAGGGGCCTTTCGGGTACGCAGTATTTT | CASSYRGLSGTQYF
TRBJ2-3 | NA | TRBV5-1 | TRBD2 | TGCGCCAGCAGCTTAGGGGCGGGAGAGTCAGATACGCAGTATTTT | CASSLGAGESDTQYF
TRBJ2-3 | NA | TRBV5-1 | NA | TGCGCCAGCAGCGCACAGGTCACAGATACGCAGTATTTT | CASSAQVTDTQYF
TRBJ2-7 | NA | TRBV5-1 | NA | TGCGCCAGCACCATCTCGCCAGGGGACCGCGAGCAGTACTTC | CASTISPGDREQYF
TRBJ1-2 | few | TRBV30 | NA | TGTGCCCTGCGGCAGGGAAGTTTGTATGGCTACACCTTC | CALRQGSLYGYTF
TRBJ1-3 | NA | TRBV9 | NA | TGTGCCAGCAGCGTTGATGGCAGGGGAAACACCATATATTTT | CASSVDGRGNTIYF